One sample yielded the 3 T cell receptor beta chains listed below, sequenced in a study of patients and donors after allogeneic stem cell transplantation. TCRdb analysed the RT-PCR reads with MiXCR anew, one entry per CDR3 protein. The sample lists around 170,000 distinct CDR3 sequences, approximately 24% seen once, with 26% in the top ten. The sample comprised blood, either unsorted or a sorted T cell fraction (not recorded which). These TCRs come from a human donor who was either an allogeneic HSCT recipient or a stem cell or donor lymphocyte infusion donor (not recorded which). It is not recorded whose cells these are; they may come from a transplant donor.

This clonotype was counted a few times. The chain employs TRBV5-1 and TRBJ2-2, with 9 bases that match TRBD1. Per germline, CDR1 SGHRS and CDR2 YFSETQ. CDR3 size: 14 residues. Unmatched junction bases numbered 3, after V lost 5 bases and J lost 4 bases. The CDR3 here is CASRRQGGTGELFF. The CDR3 bases are TGCGCCAGCAGGCGACAGGGGGGCACCGGGGAGCTGTTTTTT.

The gene calls are TRBV9 and TRBJ1-1; D unresolved. Germline V gives CDR1 SGDLS, CDR2 YYNGEE. There are 14 residues in the CDR3. V dropped 0 bases and J dropped 8 bases, with 14 bases sitting between them. As DNA, the CDR3 is TGTGCCAGCAGCGTAGATCCGAACGAACACGAAGCTTTCTTT. Translating it yields CASSVDPNEHEAFF. Variable domain in full (rest from reference TRBV9 and TRBJ1-1): DSGVTQTPKHLITATGQRVTLRCSPRSGDLSVYWYQQSLDQGLQFLIQYYNGEERAKGNILERFSAQQFPDLHSELNLSSLELGDSALYFCASSVDPNEHEAFFGQGTRLTVV.

J is TRBJ1-1 and V is TRBV6-5, with D possibly matching TRBD1 (5 bases). This CDR3 has 15 residues. V was shortened by 4 bases and J by 1 base, with 13 bases between the two germline ends. The germline V gene has CDR1 MNHEY and CDR2 SVGAGI. CDR3 residues: CASSSHRPQNTEAFF. The CDR3 DNA reads as TGTGCCAGCAGTTCCCACAGGCCACAGAACACTGAAGCTTTCTTT.